This T cell receptor beta chain was documented in a study of patients and donors after allogeneic stem cell transplantation. There are a few counts of this clonotype. This CDR3 comprises 16 residues. The V gene lost 4 bases and the J gene lost 4 bases, with 18 bases spanning the gap. Germline values: CDR1 SGHRS, CDR2 YFSETQ. TCRdb called the RT-PCR reads again in MiXCR, with one record for every CDR3 protein. Among more than 850,000 distinct CDR3 sequences, roughly 18% were seen once, and the ten largest hold 6%. The J gene is TRBJ2-1, the V gene TRBV5-1; the D call may be TRBD1 or TRBD2 (5 bases each). Specimen: blood, either unsorted or a sorted T cell fraction (not recorded which). This receptor was taken from a human donor who was either an allogeneic HSCT recipient or a stem cell or donor lymphocyte infusion donor (not recorded which). It is not recorded whose cells these are; they may come from a transplant donor. CDR3 in amino acids: CASSPSGGENYNEQFF. The CDR3 DNA reads TGCGCCAGCAGCCCTAGTGGGGGAGAGAATTACAATGAGCAGTTCTTC.